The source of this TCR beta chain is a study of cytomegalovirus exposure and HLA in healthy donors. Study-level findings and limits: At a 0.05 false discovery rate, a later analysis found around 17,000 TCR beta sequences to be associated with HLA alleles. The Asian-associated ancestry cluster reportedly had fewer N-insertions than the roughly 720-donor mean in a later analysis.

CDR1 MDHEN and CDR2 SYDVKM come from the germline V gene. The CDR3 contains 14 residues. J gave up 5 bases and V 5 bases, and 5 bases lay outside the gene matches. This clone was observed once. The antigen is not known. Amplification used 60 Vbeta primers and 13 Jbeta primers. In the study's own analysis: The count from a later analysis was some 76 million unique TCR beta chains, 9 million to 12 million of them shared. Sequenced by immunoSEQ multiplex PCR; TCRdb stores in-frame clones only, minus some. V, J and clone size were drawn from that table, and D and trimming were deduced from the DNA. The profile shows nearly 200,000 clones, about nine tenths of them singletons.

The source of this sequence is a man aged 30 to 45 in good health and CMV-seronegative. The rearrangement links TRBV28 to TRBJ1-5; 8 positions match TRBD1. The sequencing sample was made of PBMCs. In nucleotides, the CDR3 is TGTGCCAGCAGTCCCAGGGGGCGCCATCAGCCCCAGCATTTT. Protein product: CASSPRGRHQPQHF.